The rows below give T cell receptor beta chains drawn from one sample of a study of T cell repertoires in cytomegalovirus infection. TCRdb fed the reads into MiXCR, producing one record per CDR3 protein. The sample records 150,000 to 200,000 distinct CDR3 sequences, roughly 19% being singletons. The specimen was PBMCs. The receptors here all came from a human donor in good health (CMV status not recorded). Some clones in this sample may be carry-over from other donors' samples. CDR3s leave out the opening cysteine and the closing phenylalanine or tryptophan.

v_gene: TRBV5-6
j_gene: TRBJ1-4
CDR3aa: ASSLPGAREKLF

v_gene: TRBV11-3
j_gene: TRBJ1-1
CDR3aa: ASGLGGRANTEAF

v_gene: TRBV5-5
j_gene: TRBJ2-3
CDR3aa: ASSFNLAGGLGDTQY

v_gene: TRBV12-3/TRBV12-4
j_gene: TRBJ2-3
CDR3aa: ASSFVLEIFSTDTQY

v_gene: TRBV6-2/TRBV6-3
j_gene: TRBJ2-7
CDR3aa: ASSYRQERPEQY

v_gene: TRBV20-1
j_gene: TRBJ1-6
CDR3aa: SATQTGHYNSPLH

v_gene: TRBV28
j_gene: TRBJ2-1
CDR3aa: ASSLTTSSGSFNEQF

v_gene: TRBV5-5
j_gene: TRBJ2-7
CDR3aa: ASSLQGNSYEQY

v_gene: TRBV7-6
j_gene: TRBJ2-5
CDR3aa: ASSSRGGASQETQY

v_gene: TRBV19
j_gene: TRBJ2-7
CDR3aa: ASTILGFNNEQY

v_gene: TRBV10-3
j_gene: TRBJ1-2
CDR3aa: AISEVEGKRVNYGYT

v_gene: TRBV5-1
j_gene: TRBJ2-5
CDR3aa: ASSEQGQQTQY

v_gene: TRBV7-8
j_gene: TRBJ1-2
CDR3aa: ASSLTGVDYGYT

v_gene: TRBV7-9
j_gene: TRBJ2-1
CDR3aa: ASSLGPGGFLEQF

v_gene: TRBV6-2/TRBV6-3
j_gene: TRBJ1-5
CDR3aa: ASSKTPVQAGQPQH

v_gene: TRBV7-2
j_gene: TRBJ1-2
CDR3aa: ASSLAYGARGYT

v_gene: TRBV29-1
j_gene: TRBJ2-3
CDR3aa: SALDRGITDTQY

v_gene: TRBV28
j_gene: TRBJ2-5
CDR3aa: ASTASGQETQY

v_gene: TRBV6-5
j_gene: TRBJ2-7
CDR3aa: ASSYSSGIGLISYEQY

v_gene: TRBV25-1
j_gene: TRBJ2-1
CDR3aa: ASSKTPGLEEVDSYNEQF

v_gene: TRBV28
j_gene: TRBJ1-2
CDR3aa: ASRGDRLNYGYT

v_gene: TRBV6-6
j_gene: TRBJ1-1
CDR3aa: ASSYARDFGTEAF

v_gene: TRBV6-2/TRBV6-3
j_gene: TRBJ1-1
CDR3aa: ASSFVNTEAF

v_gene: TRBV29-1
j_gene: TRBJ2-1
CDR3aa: GVDGLAVSSYNEQF

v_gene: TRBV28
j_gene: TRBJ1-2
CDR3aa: ASRTPMEGYT

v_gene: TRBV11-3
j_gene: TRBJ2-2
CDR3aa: ATGTPTNTGELF

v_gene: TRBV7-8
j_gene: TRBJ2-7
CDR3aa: ASSLDTGVIPFYEQY

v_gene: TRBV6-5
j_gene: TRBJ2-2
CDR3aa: ASSYWGSTGELF

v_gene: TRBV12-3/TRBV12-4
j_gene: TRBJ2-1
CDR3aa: ASSPFFHNEQF

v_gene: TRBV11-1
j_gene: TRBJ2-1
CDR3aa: ASSPGLAGSYNEQF

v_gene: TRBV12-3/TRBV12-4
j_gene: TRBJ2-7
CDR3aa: ASRDRDRSYEQY

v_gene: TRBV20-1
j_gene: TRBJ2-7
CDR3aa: SARGPGQGTYEQY

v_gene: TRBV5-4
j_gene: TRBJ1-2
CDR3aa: ASSLYSALNRGYGYT

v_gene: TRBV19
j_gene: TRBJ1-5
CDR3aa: ASTPVGGLGLEPQH

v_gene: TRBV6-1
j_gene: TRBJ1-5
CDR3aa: ASSEASPQH

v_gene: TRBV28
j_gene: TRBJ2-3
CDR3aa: ASSLSPRTDTQY

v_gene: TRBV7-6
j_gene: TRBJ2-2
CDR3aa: ASTSRDTGELF

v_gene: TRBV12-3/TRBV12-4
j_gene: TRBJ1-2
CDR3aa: ASNPAGSYGYT

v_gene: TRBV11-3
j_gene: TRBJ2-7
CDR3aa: ASSPEAGTAYEQY

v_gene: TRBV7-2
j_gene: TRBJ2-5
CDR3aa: ASSVSGSAPAQTQY

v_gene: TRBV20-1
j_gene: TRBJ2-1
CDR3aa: SARGRIDNEQF

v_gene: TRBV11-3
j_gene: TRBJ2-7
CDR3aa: ASSQWGQGAYEQY